What follows are 16 T cell receptor beta chains derived from one specimen sequenced in a study of blood T cell repertoires in COVID-19. The data were produced by immunoSEQ multiplex PCR, yet TCRdb's version contains in-frame clones alone and is incomplete. This sample has about 420,000 clones, with roughly 90% found just once. Sequencing was done on a sample of peripheral blood. Receptors originate from a man between 18 and 29 years old with COVID-19, enrolled during active disease.

This clone showed up just a few times. This chain joins TRBV7-2 and TRBJ1-6; 8 bases fit TRBD1. The V gene's germline CDR1 is SGHTA and CDR2 FQGNSA. This CDR3 spans 15 amino acids. V dropped 5 bases and J dropped 7; count of bases not matched to a gene: 7. For the CDR3, the DNA is TGTGCCAGCAGCCGGGTCACAGGGGGGAATTCACCCCTCCACTTT. It is translated as CASSRVTGGNSPLHF.

In this sample, this clone turned up a few times. This chain links TRBV25-1 with TRBJ1-5, with 7 bases identical to TRBD1. Germline assignment: CDR1 MGHDK and CDR2 SYGVNS. CDR3 length: 15 residues. V gave up 4 bases and J gave up 3 bases; unmatched junction bases: 6. CDR3 region: CASSAGQDSNQPQHF. As DNA, the CDR3 is TGTGCCAGCAGTGCAGGACAGGACTCCAATCAGCCCCAGCATTTT.

This CDR3 is CASSVGGFPYEQYF. CDR3 nucleotides: TGTGCCAGTTCAGTGGGGGGGTTCCCCTACGAGCAGTACTTC. V gene TRBV9 combines with J gene TRBJ2-7, with 7 bases matching TRBD2. This CDR3 region has 14 residues. After removal of 8 bases from V and 2 bases from J, the junction contained 10 bases not matched to a gene. Looked up from germline, CDR1 is SGDLS and CDR2 is YYNGEE.

This chain joins TRBV5-4 and TRBJ1-2; TRBD1 agrees at 7 bases. The CDR3 sequence is 16 residues long. J gave up 8 bases and V 4 bases, and 17 bases lay outside the gene matches. Germline-derived CDR1 and CDR2 are SGHNT and YYREEE (reference sequence). The CDR3 sequence: CASSQDRGGGLGGYTF. The CDR3 DNA follows: TGTGCCAGCAGCCAAGACAGAGGGGGCGGCCTGGGAGGCTACACCTTC.

The chain joins TRBV12-5 to TRBJ2-1; D is perhaps TRBD1 (6 bases). Germline V gene data show CDR1 as LGHNT and CDR2 as FRNRAP. The V end lost 0 bases, the J end lost 6 bases, and 9 bases lay between the germline ends. The CDR3 is 14 amino acids. The CDR3: CASGLVTQGNEQFF. CDR3 coding DNA: TGTGCTAGTGGTTTGGTCACACAGGGCAATGAGCAGTTCTTC.

This rearrangement joins TRBV27 to TRBJ2-2; TRBD1 matches 10 bases. V lost 5 bases and J lost 4; bases outside the gene matches: 4. Germline CDR1 and CDR2: MNHEY and SMNVEV (reference sequence). The CDR3 is 15 amino acids. CDR3 DNA sequence: TGTGCCAGCAGTACGGGACAGGGGTTCACCGGGGAGCTGTTTTTT. Its translation: CASSTGQGFTGELFF.

The chain couples TRBV11-2 to TRBJ1-6; a possible D gene is TRBD1 (6 bases). The CDR3 loop spans 16 amino acids. Germline values: CDR1 SGHAT, CDR2 FQNNGV. Trimming removed 0 bases from V and 3 bases from J, with 9 bases in between. CDR3 nucleotides: TGTGCCAGCAGCTTAGAAAGGGGGAGCTATAATTCACCCCTCCACTTT. Translating it yields CASSLERGSYNSPLHF.

The V gene is TRBV7-9, the J gene TRBJ2-5; tentative D call: TRBD2 (6 bases). The CDR3 loop spans 12 amino acids. CDR1 SEHNR and CDR2 FQNEAQ come from the germline V gene (reference sequence). Trimming stripped 6 bases from V and 4 bases from J, with 9 bases between. The CDR3 DNA follows: TGTGCCAGCAGGGGGGGAGGAGAGACCCAGTACTTC. This gives the protein CASRGGGETQYF.

The chain couples TRBV11-2 to TRBJ2-2, with 8 bases that match TRBD2. The CDR3 extends over 16 amino acids. Germline-derived CDR1 and CDR2 are SGHAT and FQNNGV. J lost 3 bases, V lost 3 bases, and 6 bases had no gene match. This chain's CDR3 is CASSFYQRGYTGELFF. Here the CDR3 DNA reads TGTGCCAGCAGCTTCTACCAGCGGGGGTACACCGGGGAGCTGTTTTTT.

The chain is built from TRBV27 and TRBJ2-7, with a tentative D call TRBD1 (5 bases). Per germline, CDR1 MNHEY and CDR2 SMNVEV (reference sequence). Deletions cut 3 bases from V and 0 bases from J, with 9 bases between. The CDR3 is 14 residues long. This CDR3 reads CASSFSGSSYEQYF. The CDR3, as DNA: TGTGCCAGCAGTTTCTCAGGGTCCTCCTACGAGCAGTACTTC.

V is TRBV6-1 and J is TRBJ2-3, with 7 bases matching TRBD2. V gave up 0 bases and J gave up 1 base; unmatched junction bases: 7. This CDR3 comprises 17 residues. Germline V gene data show CDR1 as MNHNS and CDR2 as SASEGT. The CDR3 reads CASSEALGSGGTDTQYF. The CDR3 nucleotides are TGTGCCAGCAGTGAAGCGCTTGGGAGCGGGGGCACAGATACGCAGTATTTT.

The chain combines TRBV24-1 with TRBJ1-3, with 11 bases identical to TRBD1. The CDR3 is 17 amino acids. Trimming removed 9 bases from V and 3 bases from J; junction bases left unmatched: 12. Looked up from germline, CDR1 is KGHDR and CDR2 is SFDVKD. CDR3 sequence: CATGRTGGRFGGNTIYF. In DNA, the CDR3 is TGTGCCACCGGAAGGACAGGGGGCCGTTTTGGTGGAAACACCATATATTTT.

CDR3 sequence (DNA): TGTGCCAGCAACCGCGACACCGGGGAGCTGTTTTTT. It translates to CASNRDTGELFF. The chain uses TRBV25-1 and TRBJ2-2; no reliable D call. V was shortened by 7 bases and J by 3 bases, with 6 bases between the two germline ends. The CDR3 sequence is 12 residues long. The V gene's germline CDR1 is MGHDK and CDR2 SYGVNS. Using reference TRBV25-1 and TRBJ2-2 for the parts outside the CDR3, the full variable domain is EADIYQTPRYLVIGTGKKITLECSQTMGHDKMYWYQQDPGMELHLIHYSYGVNSTEKGDLSSESTVSRIRTEHFPLTLESARPSHTSQYLCASNRDTGELFFGEGSRLTVL.

In DNA, the CDR3 is TGTGTCAGAAGCTCACAGGGCAGGACTGAAGCTTTCTTT. It translates to CVRSSQGRTEAFF. The rearrangement joins TRBV7-5 to TRBJ1-1; the D segment call TRBD1 is taken from the table without a DNA check. TRBV7-5 is a listed pseudogene. This CDR3 contains 13 residues.

This chain connects TRBV19 to TRBJ2-7, with D maybe TRBD2 (6 bases). Trimming removed 5 bases at V and 2 bases at J, with 13 bases between. Germline-derived CDR1 and CDR2 are LNHDA and SQIVND (reference sequence). The CDR3 extends over 14 amino acids. Here the CDR3 reads CASSVLAPAYEQYF. Here the CDR3 DNA reads TGTGCCAGTAGTGTCCTAGCGCCGGCCTACGAGCAGTACTTC. The full variable domain, completed using reference TRBV19 and TRBJ2-7, is DGGITQSPKYLFRKEGQNVTLSCEQNLNHDAMYWYRQDPGQGLRLIYYSQIVNDFQKGDIAEGYSVSREKKESFPLTVTSAQKNPTAFYLCASSVLAPAYEQYFGPGTRLTVT.

The chain has TRBV9 and TRBJ2-1; D gene ambiguous. The V gene's germline CDR1 is SGDLS and CDR2 YYNGEE. Trimming removed 0 bases at V and 10 bases at J, with 14 bases between. The CDR3 is 14 residues long. Here the CDR3 reads CASSVGGVGREQFF. Here the CDR3 DNA reads TGTGCCAGCAGCGTAGGTGGAGTAGGCCGCGAGCAGTTCTTC.